The clone carrying this T cell receptor (beta chain) occurred once. The record originates from a study of blood T cell repertoires in COVID-19. Whole-study context: Samples representing acute and convalescent COVID-19 were sourced from the United States, Italy and Spain.

TCRdb keeps only in-frame clones here, not all; method: immunoSEQ multiplex PCR. The sample carries roughly 260,000 clones, less than 90% recorded once. The CDR3 is made up of 13 amino acids. V was trimmed by 1 base and J by 14 bases, leaving 14 bases between them. The germline gives CDR1 MGHDK, CDR2 SYGVNS. The TCR comes from a man aged 60-69 years who had recovered from COVID-19. The chain carries TRBV25-1 and TRBJ1-4; no clear D. Sequencing was done on a sample of peripheral blood. The CDR3 sequence is CASSESPGSGLFF. Written as DNA, the CDR3 is TGTGCCAGCAGTGAATCACCCGGGAGCGGTCTGTTTTTT.